The text below deals with one TCR beta chain. Its antigen is not known. For the second PCR, which ran for roughly 6 to 12 cycles, a sample-barcoded 5' primer and a J-beta primer mix were used. Each cDNA molecule was tagged by a template-switch adaptor that had 12 random nucleotides. A single record per CDR3 protein comes from TCRdb applying MiXCR to the 5' RACE reads. The sample lists about 780,000 distinct CDR3 sequences; 55% to 65% were seen once. The CDR3 spans 18 residues. The data belong to a study of blood T cells in healthy people across ages. Study conclusions and caveats: There was no known CMV status for donors, so expanded clonotype changes were possibly confounded.

Those donating, healthy Caucasian individuals from Russia, were aged roughly 6 to 100. Sequencing used blood. The rearrangement links TRBV21-1 to TRBJ2-6; the table's D call TRBD1 went unverified against the DNA. TRBV21-1 is annotated as a pseudogene. This TCR came from a man aged 25 to 40 in good health. The CDR3: CASSFRTGMFSGANVLTF. CDR3 sequence (DNA): TGTGCCAGCAGCTTTCGGACAGGGATGTTTTCTGGGGCCAACGTCCTGACTTTC.